This T cell receptor (beta chain) derives from a study of identical twins (dated by TCRdb to between 2015 and 2016). With respect to the entire study: To test whether fetal clonotypes persist, this study deep-sequenced TCR alpha and beta repertoires from monozygotic twins, from unrelated adults of various ages, and from cord blood. To rule out contamination, replicate twin experiments were performed at different times with different library preparation protocols. General study outcomes and caveats: Out-of-frame TCR alpha sharing in monozygotic twins was systematically underestimated by recombination models, whereas sharing between unrelated individuals was in agreement with the recombination models. Fewer insertions were carried by abundant cord blood beta clonotypes, a similar but weaker trend appeared in young adult naive repertoires, and no such trend appeared in memory repertoires. Invariant T cells such as MAIT and iNKT could partly confound zero-insertion analyses, although diverse VJ usage argued against such confounding for most clonotypes. Compared with coincidental sharing between unrelated individuals, an excess of low generation-probability sequences was observed among out-of-frame TCR alpha sequences shared between twins. Excess twin sharing in beta out-of-frame sequences was weaker because fewer shared sequences lowered the signal-to-noise ratio. Because the same donors could not be followed over many years, the conclusions relied on cross-sectional statistical analysis.

As encoded in the germline V gene, CDR1 is SGHVS while CDR2 is FQNEAQ. V ends up 5 bases short and J 9 bases short, with an unmatched junction base count of 21. Taken from cysteine to phenylalanine, the CDR3 has 18 residues. Solely the CDR3 DNA is kept, with 54 bases framed from the first base. Every donor was a healthy Caucasian. Miltenyi CD45RO+ enrichment and human naive T-cell isolation kits were used to isolate memory (CD45RO+) and naive T cells from PBMC. This clonotype was counted at least ten times. What this receptor recognizes is not known. Base qualities are not at hand, and no much larger clone is one base apart. The library relied on 5' RACE. Sequenced on an Illumina HiSeq 2000. Template switching added a universal primer binding site, and the final cDNA carried a unique molecular identifier that allowed TCR cDNA molecules to be counted accurately. Specific primers in the conserved constant-segment region were used to synthesize first-strand cDNA for TCR alpha and beta chains. To control for contamination, every cDNA library was double barcoded, receiving both a SMART-Mk sample barcode and Illumina barcodes. TruSeq adapter sequences along with Illumina sample barcodes were introduced in two successive PCR steps. The TCR alpha and beta cDNA libraries were sequenced on the Illumina HiSeq platform using custom primers. In the original analysis: MiGEC processed the raw reads to extract unique molecular identifiers, while MiXCR was used to determine the CDR3 positions. For each individual, recombination models were inferred using an EM algorithm with the repgenHMM and IGoR tools. Shared clonotypes were analyzed with the tcR package in R, and sharing was normalized by the product of cloneset sizes. Out-of-frame nonproductive sequences were analyzed to study raw recombination free of thymic and clonal selection effects. TCRdb itself trimmed the public reads at Q25 with fastp, ran MiXCR and retained productive beta chains. Merged by CDR3 protein, the rows form single entries marked with the most common genes and DNA. The authors' filters were not applied to this entry. Here the sample has about 150,000 distinct CDR3 sequences; around 3.5% occur a single time. Around 8% of the sample is held by the ten biggest clonotypes.

Sequenced: memory T cells sorted from blood. The sample's cell subset or site label is to be understood as: CD45RO+ enriched T cells. The chain uses TRBV7-8 and TRBJ2-3, with TRBD2 matching 9 junction bases. The clonotype was recovered from a man aged 18-30 years in good health. This receptor has the CDR3 CASSDRWGGRASPLTQYF. The DNA reads as follows: TGTGCCAGCAGCGACAGGTGGGGCGGGAGGGCCTCTCCCCTCACGCAGTATTTT. Outside the CDR3, residues come from the reference TRBV7-8 and TRBJ2-3 proteins, so the full variable domain is: GAGVSQSPRYKVAKRGQDVALRCDPISGHVSLFWYQQALGQGPEFLTYFQNEAQLDKSGLPSDRFFAERPEGSVSTLKIQRTQQEDSAVYLCASSDRWGGRASPLTQYFGPGTRLTVL.